The next 26 T cell receptor beta chains were all read from a single sample in a study of blood T cell repertoires in COVID-19. Generated by immunoSEQ multiplex PCR, the TCRdb table keeps only in-frame clones and is missing some. Of under 500,000 clones in the sample, about 90% were seen once. Sequenced: PBMCs or T cells enriched from blood (not recorded which). Every receptor here comes from a woman aged 18-29 years with acute COVID-19.

This clone was recorded a few times. The chain uses TRBV19 and TRBJ1-6; D remains unclear. The CDR3 has 18 amino acids. Per germline, CDR1 LNHDA and CDR2 SQIVND (reference sequence). With 4 bases removed from V and 7 bases from J, the gap between germline ends came to 23 bases. CDR3 in amino acids: CASSTLDGGPFWNSPLHF. CDR3 sequence (DNA): TGTGCCAGTAGTACTCTGGATGGAGGGCCTTTCTGGAATTCACCCCTCCACTTT.

The V gene is TRBV2, the J gene TRBJ1-6, with D possibly being TRBD1 (5 bases). The V end was cut by 2 bases, the J end by 12 bases, with 5 bases between. The germline CDR1 and CDR2 sequences are SNHLY and FYNNEI. There are 11 residues in the CDR3. The CDR3 DNA follows: TGTGCCAGCAGTGAAACAGGACCCCTCCACTTT. This translates into CASSETGPLHF.

The rearrangement uses TRBV7-8 and TRBJ2-1; possible D gene TRBD1, 5 bases. Germline CDR1 is SGHVS and CDR2 is FQNEAQ. V shed 7 bases and J shed 7 bases, with 17 bases lying between them. The CDR3 loop spans 14 amino acids. CDR3 nucleotides: TGTGCCAGCAAAGGGTCAGGGCTGGGGAATGAGCAGTTCTTC. It codes for CASKGSGLGNEQFF.

The J gene is TRBJ2-2, the V gene TRBV12-3 or TRBV12-4, with D possibly being TRBD2 (6 bases). V was cut by 11 bases and J by 3 bases, with 10 bases left in between. The CDR3 spans 12 residues. The CDR3 DNA follows: TGTGCCGACCAGCGGGACACCGGGGAGCTGTTTTTT. This translates into CADQRDTGELFF.

The chain couples TRBV7-9 to TRBJ1-6, with D perhaps TRBD1 (6 bases). The CDR3 loop spans 15 amino acids. V lost 0 bases and J 7 bases, leaving 10 bases between the germline ends. Germline values: CDR1 SEHNR, CDR2 FQNEAQ (reference sequence). The CDR3 DNA follows: TGTGCCAGCAGCTTAGCGCTGGGGGCCAATTCACCCCTCCACTTT. It encodes CASSLALGANSPLHF.

The genes are TRBV12-5 and TRBJ1-2; no clear D gene. Germline CDR1 LGHNT, CDR2 FRNRAP. V lost 2 bases and J 6 bases, leaving 13 bases between the germline ends. The CDR3 loop spans 14 amino acids. This chain's CDR3 is CASGLQTGLNGYTF. The CDR3 bases are TGTGCTAGTGGTTTGCAGACGGGTTTGAATGGCTACACCTTC.

The rearrangement joins TRBV28 to TRBJ1-1, with TRBD1 identical over 9 bases. Losses at the gene ends were 1 base for V and 5 bases for J; bases not matched to a gene: 5. Germline lookup yields CDR1 MDHEN and CDR2 SYDVKM. This CDR3 is 15 amino acids long. DNA for the CDR3: TGTGCCAGCAGTTTATCGCGGACAGGGGCAACTGAAGCTTTCTTT. This codes for CASSLSRTGATEAFF.

There are a few counts of this clone. This CDR3 is CASSLGGAEQYF. CDR3 sequence (DNA): TGCGCCAGCAGCTTGGGTGGGGCCGAGCAGTACTTC. The V and J genes are TRBV5-1 and TRBJ2-7; D may be TRBD1 (5 bases). The germline CDR1 and CDR2 sequences are SGHRS and YFSETQ. This CDR3 spans 12 amino acids. Trimming stripped 0 bases from V and 6 bases from J, with 7 bases between.

This chain joins TRBV6-1 and TRBJ2-5, with D maybe TRBD1 (5 bases). Germline CDR1 reads MNHNS; CDR2 reads SASEGT. This CDR3 is built from 14 residues. Between the trimmed V and J ends, which lost 1 base and 4 bases, there was a span of 10 bases. In nucleotides, the CDR3 is TGTGCCAGCAGTGAAGGGGGCCTTAGAGAGACCCAGTACTTC. It encodes CASSEGGLRETQYF.

J is TRBJ2-5 and V is TRBV4-1; 7 bases agree with TRBD1. CDR1 and CDR2 from the germline V gene are MGHRA and YSYEKL. The CDR3 has 13 residues. The V segment lost 3 bases and the J segment 5 bases; nucleotides outside the gene matches: 3. The CDR3 protein is CASSHTGDETQYF. The CDR3 region has the DNA TGCGCCAGCAGCCATACAGGGGACGAGACCCAGTACTTC.

The rearrangement uses TRBV2 and TRBJ1-4; 8 positions agree with TRBD1. CDR1 and CDR2 (germline): SNHLY, FYNNEI. The CDR3 consists of 15 residues. The J segment lost 10 bases and the V segment lost 6 bases, leaving 13 bases of the junction unmatched. The CDR3 region is CASSPGQGSQRKLFF. The CDR3 coding sequence is TGTGCCAGCAGCCCAGGACAGGGAAGCCAGCGAAAACTGTTTTTT. Looking up the rest from reference TRBV2 and TRBJ1-4 gives the full variable domain: EPEVTQTPSHQVTQMGQEVILRCVPISNHLYFYWYRQILGQKVEFLVSFYNNEISEKSEIFDDQFSVERPDGSNFTLKIRSTKLEDSAMYFCASSPGQGSQRKLFFGSGTQLSVL.

The gene calls are TRBV19 and TRBJ2-3; perhaps TRBD2 as D (5 bases). Germline-derived CDR1 and CDR2 are LNHDA and SQIVND (reference sequence). Trimming stripped 0 bases from V and 4 bases from J, with 11 bases between. The CDR3 loop spans 15 amino acids. The CDR3 nucleotides are TGTGCCAGTAGTATAGAGAGGGTGAGGCCAGATACGCAGTATTTT. This encodes CASSIERVRPDTQYF.

The chain uses TRBV11-2 and TRBJ2-1; D perhaps matches TRBD2 (5 bases). The germline V gene encodes CDR1 SGHAT and CDR2 FQNNGV. Deletions cut 1 base from V and 2 bases from J, with 9 bases between. This CDR3 is 15 amino acids long. The CDR3 bases are TGTGCCAGCAGCTTAGCACTAGGAGCCTACAATGAGCAGTTCTTC. Translation: CASSLALGAYNEQFF.

The J gene is TRBJ2-7, the V gene TRBV19; 7 bases fit TRBD2. This CDR3 spans 15 amino acids. With 5 bases clipped from V and 2 bases from J, the junction kept 9 bases outside the gene matches. CDR1 LNHDA and CDR2 SQIVND come from the germline V gene (reference sequence). DNA of the CDR3: TGTGCCAGTAGTGTCCGGGGGGAAATCACCTACGAGCAGTACTTC. The encoded protein is CASSVRGEITYEQYF.

The V gene is TRBV5-1, the J gene TRBJ2-3; 10 bases line up with TRBD2. The V and J ends lost 2 bases and 2 bases, in that order; junction bases with no gene match: 8. The CDR3 runs 17 residues. Germline CDR1 and CDR2: SGHRS and YFSETQ. This CDR3 is CASSLIAGGEITDTQYF. For the CDR3, the DNA is TGCGCCAGCAGCTTAATAGCGGGAGGCGAGATCACAGATACGCAGTATTTT.

The chain has TRBV27 and TRBJ1-4, with TRBD1 matching 10 bases. This CDR3 is built from 14 residues. The V gene end was trimmed by 5 bases and the J gene end by 8 bases; junction bases not matched to a gene: 5. Germline V CDR1 and CDR2: MNHEY, SMNVEV (reference sequence). DNA for the CDR3: TGTGCCAGCAGTGACGGGACAGGGGAGGAAAAACTGTTTTTT. Translation gives CASSDGTGEEKLFF.

The CDR3 is CASSEARAGGTYLNTGELFF. CDR3 sequence (DNA): TGTGCCAGCAGTGAAGCTAGAGCGGGAGGGACTTATCTAAACACCGGGGAGCTGTTTTTT. The chain employs TRBV2 and TRBJ2-2; 10 bases align to TRBD2. The CDR3 extends over 20 amino acids. Germline values: CDR1 SNHLY, CDR2 FYNNEI. The ends lost 0 bases at V and 2 bases at J; junction bases unmatched: 12.

The chain combines TRBV4-1 with TRBJ1-5, with 8 bases that match TRBD1. The CDR3 is 15 amino acids. Per the germline V gene, CDR1 is MGHRA and CDR2 is YSYEKL. The V gene end was trimmed by 6 bases and the J gene end by 1 base; junction bases not matched to a gene: 5. The CDR3 reads CASRPTGESNQPQHF. The CDR3 nucleotides read TGCGCCAGCAGACCGACAGGGGAGAGCAATCAGCCCCAGCATTTT.

The V call is TRBV28, the J call TRBJ1-1; maybe TRBD1 (6 bases). Germline V CDR1 and CDR2: MDHEN, SYDVKM. The CDR3 length is 16 residues. V shed 6 bases and J shed 0 bases, with 17 bases lying between them. This chain's CDR3 is CASRELTGGLNTEAFF. In DNA, the CDR3 is TGTGCCAGCAGGGAGTTGACAGGTGGTCTGAACACTGAAGCTTTCTTT.

This sequence joins TRBV29-1 and TRBJ2-2, with 7 bases that match TRBD1. V lost 4 bases and J lost 4; bases outside the gene matches: 3. Germline V gene lookup returns CDR1 SQVTM and CDR2 ANQGSEA. The CDR3 consists of 13 residues. CDR3 coding DNA: TGCAGCGTTGCACAGGGGTTCACCGGGGAGCTGTTTTTT. As protein: CSVAQGFTGELFF.

The chain has TRBV19 and TRBJ1-6; D call uncertain. Trimming took off 6 bases at V and 0 bases at J, with 9 bases between the two ends. This CDR3 contains 15 residues. CDR1 is LNHDA, CDR2 SQIVND, per germline (reference sequence). The CDR3 is CASRVASSYNSPLHF. CDR3 nucleotide sequence: TGTGCCAGTAGGGTCGCGAGCTCCTATAATTCACCCCTCCACTTT. The full variable domain, with the rest looked up from reference TRBV19 and TRBJ1-6, is DGGITQSPKYLFRKEGQNVTLSCEQNLNHDAMYWYRQDPGQGLRLIYYSQIVNDFQKGDIAEGYSVSREKKESFPLTVTSAQKNPTAFYLCASRVASSYNSPLHFGNGTRLTVT.

The chain uses TRBV7-9 and TRBJ2-1; weak D call: TRBD1 (6 bases). Germline loops: CDR1 SEHNR, CDR2 FQNEAQ (reference sequence). V shed 2 bases and J shed 5 bases, with 22 bases lying between them. The CDR3 is 18 residues long. CDR3: CASSLPLVGQGKHNEQFF. Here the CDR3 DNA reads TGTGCCAGCAGCTTACCTTTAGTGGGGCAGGGGAAGCACAATGAGCAGTTCTTC.

The rearrangement links TRBV10-2 to TRBJ1-1; 8 bases are shared with TRBD1. The germline gives CDR1 WSHSY, CDR2 SAAADI. Losses at the gene ends were 7 bases for V and 5 bases for J; bases not matched to a gene: 9. CDR3 size: 14 residues. CDR3 nucleotides: TGCGCCAGCATCAGGACAGGGAGGCAGACTGAAGCTTTCTTT. Protein sequence: CASIRTGRQTEAFF.

V is TRBV1 and J is TRBJ2-1; the table's TRBD2 call for D was not verified on the DNA. TRBV1 is recorded as a pseudogene. The CDR3 sequence is 12 residues long. The DNA for the CDR3 is TGCACCAGCAGGTTTACTGACAATGAGCAGTTCTTC. It codes for CTSRFTDNEQFF.

The chain couples TRBV2 to TRBJ1-5; possible D gene TRBD1, 6 bases. Germline lookup yields CDR1 SNHLY and CDR2 FYNNEI. V dropped 8 bases and J dropped 5 bases, with 16 bases sitting between them. This CDR3 comprises 14 residues. CDR3 coding DNA: TGTGCCAGCGCCAGTCAGGGGCGGGATCAGCCCCAGCATTTT. Residues: CASASQGRDQPQHF.

This chain connects TRBV2 to TRBJ1-5; 7 positions match TRBD1. This CDR3 region has 15 residues. The trim removed 4 bases at V and 4 bases at J, leaving 7 bases unmatched. Looked up from germline, CDR1 is SNHLY and CDR2 is FYNNEI. CDR3 region: CASSGEGTDNQPQHF. CDR3 sequence (DNA): TGTGCCAGCAGTGGAGAGGGGACAGATAATCAGCCCCAGCATTTT. The variable domain in full, with the rest retrieved from reference TRBV2 and TRBJ1-5, is EPEVTQTPSHQVTQMGQEVILRCVPISNHLYFYWYRQILGQKVEFLVSFYNNEISEKSEIFDDQFSVERPDGSNFTLKIRSTKLEDSAMYFCASSGEGTDNQPQHFGDGTRLSIL.